A single sample is the source of the 6 T cell receptor beta chains below, sequenced in a study of technical replicates of blood from a handful of donors. The method was immunoSEQ multiplex PCR; TCRdb's version includes in-frame clones alone and lacks a portion of them. The table lists 85,000 to 100,000 clones, less than 95% of them singletons. The sequenced material came from T cells isolated from PBMCs. The receptor source for this set is a human donor in good health.

The CDR3 region is CASSEGLADNEQFF. The CDR3 nucleotides are TGTGCCAGCAGTGAAGGGCTAGCGGACAATGAGCAGTTCTTC. The chain carries TRBV6-1 and TRBJ2-1; 7 bases are shared with TRBD2. After removal of 1 base from V and 5 bases from J, the junction contained 2 bases not matched to a gene. The CDR3 sequence is 14 residues long. CDR1 and CDR2 (germline): MNHNS, SASEGT.

The chain couples TRBV29-1 to TRBJ2-1, with TRBD1 matching 8 bases. Germline CDR1 reads SQVTM; CDR2 reads ANQGSEA. V lost 4 bases and J lost 11; bases outside the gene matches: 16. CDR3 length: 15 amino acids. Here the CDR3 DNA reads TGCAGCGTTGCCCAGGGGGCAACCCCTACTTATCAGCAGTTCTTC. This translates into CSVAQGATPTYQQFF.

This clone has just one count. The chain links TRBV14 to TRBJ2-7; 15 nucleotides align to TRBD2. V lost 3 bases and J lost 4; bases outside the gene matches: 4. This CDR3 has 16 amino acids. Germline-derived CDR1 and CDR2 are SGHDN and FVKESK. As DNA, the CDR3 is TGTGCCAGCAGCCACGGACTAGCGGGGGGGCGGTACGAGCAGTACTTC. It translates to CASSHGLAGGRYEQYF.

The count of this clone is one. The chain couples TRBV7-9 to TRBJ2-1, with TRBD2 matching over 8 bases. The CDR3 runs to 12 residues. The V segment lost 2 bases and the J segment 15 bases; nucleotides outside the gene matches: 6. Germline assignment: CDR1 SEHNR and CDR2 FQNEAQ (reference sequence). The DNA of the CDR3 is TGTGCCAGCAGCTTATCCCGGCTAGCGGGGTTCTTC. Protein: CASSLSRLAGFF.

The chain is built from TRBV1 and TRBJ2-7; the D segment call TRBD1 is taken from the table without a DNA check. TRBV1 is a pseudogene segment. This CDR3 is 15 amino acids long. CDR3 residues: CTSSQLEDRVYEQYF. CDR3 nucleotides: TGCACCAGCAGCCAATTGGAGGACAGGGTCTACGAGCAGTACTTC.

This chain links TRBV29-1 with TRBJ2-7, with TRBD1 as a possible D gene (5 bases). Germline CDR1 is SQVTM and CDR2 is ANQGSEA. Deletions cut 3 bases from V and 7 bases from J, with 16 bases between. The CDR3 consists of 13 residues. CDR3 region: CSVDGRRAGEQYF. In DNA, the CDR3 is TGCAGCGTTGACGGCCGCCGGGCAGGGGAGCAGTACTTC.